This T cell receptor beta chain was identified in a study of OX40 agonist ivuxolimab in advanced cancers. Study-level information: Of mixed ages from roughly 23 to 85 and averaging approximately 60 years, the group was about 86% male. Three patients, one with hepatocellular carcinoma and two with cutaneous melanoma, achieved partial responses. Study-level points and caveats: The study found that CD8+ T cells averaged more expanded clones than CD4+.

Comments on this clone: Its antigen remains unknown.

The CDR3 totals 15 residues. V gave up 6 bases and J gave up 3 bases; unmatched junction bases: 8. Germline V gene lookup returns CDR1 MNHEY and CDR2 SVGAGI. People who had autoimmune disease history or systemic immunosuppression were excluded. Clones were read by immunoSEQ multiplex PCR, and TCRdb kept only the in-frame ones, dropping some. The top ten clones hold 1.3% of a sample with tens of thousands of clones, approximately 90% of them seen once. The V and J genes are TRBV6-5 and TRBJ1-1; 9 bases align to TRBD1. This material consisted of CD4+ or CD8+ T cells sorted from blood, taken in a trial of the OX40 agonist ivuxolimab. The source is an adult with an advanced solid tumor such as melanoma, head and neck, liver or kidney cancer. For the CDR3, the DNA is TGTGCCAGCAGGGACAGGGGCCGGGCCCACACTGAAGCTTTCTTT. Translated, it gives CASRDRGRAHTEAFF.